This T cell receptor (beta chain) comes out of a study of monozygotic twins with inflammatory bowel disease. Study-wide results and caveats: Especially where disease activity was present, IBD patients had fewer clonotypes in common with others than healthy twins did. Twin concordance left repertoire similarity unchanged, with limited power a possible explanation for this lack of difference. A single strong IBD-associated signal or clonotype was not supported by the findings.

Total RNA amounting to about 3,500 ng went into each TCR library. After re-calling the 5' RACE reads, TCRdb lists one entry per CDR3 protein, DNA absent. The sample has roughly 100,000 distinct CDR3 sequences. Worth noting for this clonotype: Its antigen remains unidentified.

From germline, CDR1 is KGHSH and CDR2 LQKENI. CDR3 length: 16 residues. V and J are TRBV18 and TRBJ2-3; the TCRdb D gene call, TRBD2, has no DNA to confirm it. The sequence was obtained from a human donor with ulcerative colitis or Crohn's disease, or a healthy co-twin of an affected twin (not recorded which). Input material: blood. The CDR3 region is CASSPGLAGVSDTQYF.